The 26 T cell receptor beta chains below were found in one sample sequenced in a study of blood T cell repertoires in COVID-19. The data were produced by immunoSEQ multiplex PCR, yet TCRdb's version contains in-frame clones alone and is incomplete. The top ten hold roughly 4% of the sample, which has around 120,000 clones, around 89% seen once. The sequencing input was peripheral blood. The source is a woman aged 60-75 years with COVID-19, enrolled during active disease.

The rearrangement links TRBV7-3 to TRBJ2-1, with D maybe TRBD1 (6 bases). The ends were cut back, 5 bases at V and 0 bases at J, with 17 bases in the middle. This CDR3 spans 17 amino acids. Per the germline V gene, CDR1 is SGHTA and CDR2 is FQGTGA. This chain's CDR3 is CASSVRQVLSSYNEQFF. CDR3 DNA: TGTGCCAGCAGCGTAAGACAGGTTCTCAGCTCCTACAATGAGCAGTTCTTC.

CDR3 DNA sequence: TGCGCCAGCAGCCAAGATGTGGGTAGCGTGGGCTGGAACACTGAAGCTTTCTTT. It encodes CASSQDVGSVGWNTEAFF. The rearrangement uses TRBV4-1 and TRBJ1-1; no clear D. The CDR3 contains 18 residues. The germline V gene encodes CDR1 MGHRA and CDR2 YSYEKL. The V end was cut by 0 bases, the J end by 1 base, with 18 bases between.

This sequence joins TRBV29-1 and TRBJ2-7; 7 bases are shared with TRBD1. The germline V gene has CDR1 SQVTM and CDR2 ANQGSEA. The CDR3 is made up of 15 amino acids. V shed 0 bases and J 3 bases; nucleotides not matched to a gene: 8. The CDR3 protein is CSVEDRGRGYYEQYF. CDR3 DNA sequence: TGCAGCGTTGAAGATCGAGGCAGGGGGTACTACGAGCAGTACTTC.

V gene TRBV7-2 combines with J gene TRBJ1-4; 7 positions agree with TRBD1. Losses at the gene ends were 0 bases for V and 0 bases for J; bases not matched to a gene: 4. Germline assignment: CDR1 SGHTA and CDR2 FQGNSA. This CDR3 region has 17 residues. The CDR3 sequence: CASSLAGGFATNEKLFF. The CDR3 DNA reads TGTGCCAGCAGCTTAGCAGGGGGCTTCGCAACTAATGAAAAACTGTTTTTT.

The chain employs TRBV5-1 and TRBJ1-1; D remains unclear. V was shortened by 3 bases and J by 4 bases, with 13 bases between the two germline ends. The CDR3 covers 14 residues. Per germline, CDR1 SGHRS and CDR2 YFSETQ. The CDR3 DNA sequence: TGCGCCAGCAGCTGGTCGGGTTTGGGCACTGAAGCTTTCTTT. This codes for CASSWSGLGTEAFF.

This chain uses TRBV5-8 with TRBJ1-4, with a possible D match to TRBD1 (5 bases). The length of the CDR3 is 15 residues. CDR1 and CDR2 (germline): SGHTS, YDEGEE. Trimming left V 4 bases short and J 3 bases short, with 13 bases between. DNA of the CDR3: TGTGCCAGCAGCCGATACAGGCGATCTAATGAAAAACTGTTTTTT. Its protein is CASSRYRRSNEKLFF.

A remark on this clone: Other nucleotide sequences in the sample specify the same CDR3. The V call is TRBV7-9, the J call TRBJ2-1; maybe TRBD1 (5 bases). This CDR3 region has 15 residues. V gave up 5 bases and J gave up 0 bases, with 11 bases separating them. CDR1 and CDR2 (germline): SEHNR, FQNEAQ (reference sequence). In DNA form, the CDR3 reads TGTGCCAGCAGCCCACGTCAGGGCTCCTACAATGAGCAGTTCTTC. Translated, it gives CASSPRQGSYNEQFF.

This chain uses TRBV7-9 with TRBJ1-2; TRBD1 is a possible D gene (5 bases). The CDR3 covers 15 residues. Germline lookup yields CDR1 SEHNR and CDR2 FQNEAQ (reference sequence). Deletions cut 3 bases from V and 1 base from J, with 12 bases between. This CDR3 reads CASSFTQGSNYGYTF. CDR3 in DNA: TGTGCCAGCAGCTTTACCCAGGGAAGTAACTATGGCTACACCTTC.

This sequence joins TRBV4-2 and TRBJ2-2, with 7 bases matching TRBD1. V shed 3 bases, J shed 0 bases, and the junction held 1 base outside the gene matches. CDR3 size: 15 residues. Germline CDR1 reads LGHNA; CDR2 reads YNFKEQ. Here the CDR3 reads CASSQDRSNTGELFF. Here the CDR3 DNA reads TGTGCCAGCAGCCAGGACAGGTCGAACACCGGGGAGCTGTTTTTT.

The chain employs TRBV19 and TRBJ1-3; maybe TRBD1 (6 bases). The germline CDR1 and CDR2 sequences are LNHDA and SQIVND (reference sequence). V shed 6 bases and J shed 4 bases, with 19 bases lying between them. The CDR3 has 16 residues. CDR3 DNA: TGTGCCAGTAGCCGTACCGGGCGCCAGGGGGGAAACACCATATATTTT. Translating it yields CASSRTGRQGGNTIYF.

The rearrangement links TRBV7-2 to TRBJ1-1; D call uncertain. V was clipped by 5 bases and J by 3 bases, with 13 bases between them. This CDR3 has 14 amino acids. Germline assignment: CDR1 SGHTA and CDR2 FQGNSA. CDR3: CASSRSARDTEAFF. CDR3 nucleotides: TGTGCCAGCAGCAGATCGGCGCGGGACACTGAAGCTTTCTTT.

Only a few counts were recorded for this clone. The genes are TRBV7-3 and TRBJ2-2; tentative D call: TRBD2 (5 bases). Looked up from germline, CDR1 is SGHTA and CDR2 is FQGTGA. V lost 5 bases and J 1 base, leaving 8 bases between the germline ends. The CDR3 loop spans 14 amino acids. CDR3 in amino acids: CASSPGLNTGELFF. The CDR3 nucleotides read TGTGCCAGCAGCCCTGGACTGAACACCGGGGAGCTGTTTTTT.

The gene calls are TRBV11-2 and TRBJ1-2; maybe TRBD1 (6 bases). Germline CDR1 reads SGHAT; CDR2 reads FQNNGV. This CDR3 comprises 16 residues. V lost 1 base to trimming and J lost 4 bases, with 16 bases between them. The CDR3 loop reads CASSLVGGAGGYGYTF. DNA of the CDR3: TGTGCCAGCAGCTTAGTTGGGGGGGCAGGTGGCTATGGCTACACCTTC.

The chain couples TRBV30 to TRBJ1-1; a weak D match, TRBD1 (5 bases). V dropped 4 bases and J dropped 11 bases, with 20 bases sitting between them. CDR3 length equals 13 residues. Germline V gene data show CDR1 as GTSNPN and CDR2 as SVGIG (reference sequence). CDR3 sequence: CAWNKQVIEEAFF. Here the CDR3 DNA reads TGTGCCTGGAACAAACAGGTGATCGAGGAGGCTTTCTTT.

The gene calls are TRBV7-2 and TRBJ1-5, with D possibly TRBD1 on 5 matching bases. Germline loops: CDR1 SGHTA, CDR2 FQGNSA. Trimming cost V 4 bases and J 0 bases, with 16 bases left between them. CDR3 length: 17 residues. CDR3 sequence reads: CASSSRGGDYSNQPQHF. The CDR3 nucleotides are TGTGCCAGCAGCTCGCGCGGAGGGGACTATAGCAATCAGCCCCAGCATTTT.

DNA for the CDR3: TGTGCCAGCAGCGTAGACAGGGCTCCCTACCAAGAGACCCAGTACTTC. Protein sequence: CASSVDRAPYQETQYF. V is TRBV2 and J is TRBJ2-5, with 7 positions matching TRBD1. This CDR3 has 16 amino acids. Germline CDR1 reads SNHLY; CDR2 reads FYNNEI. With 6 bases clipped from V and 0 bases from J, the junction kept 10 bases outside the gene matches.

The chain couples TRBV6-5 to TRBJ2-3; TRBD1 matches 11 bases. V shed 6 bases, J shed 6 bases, and the junction held 5 bases outside the gene matches. The CDR3 length is 14 residues. From germline, CDR1 is MNHEY and CDR2 SVGAGI. The CDR3 region is CASRRGQGGDTQYF. DNA for the CDR3: TGTGCCAGCAGGAGGGGACAGGGGGGGGATACGCAGTATTTT.

This rearrangement joins TRBV5-1 to TRBJ2-1; D perhaps matches TRBD2 (5 bases). CDR1 and CDR2 from the germline V gene are SGHRS and YFSETQ. V was clipped by 4 bases and J by 4 bases, with 15 bases between them. CDR3 size: 15 residues. The CDR3 reads CASSPAEGRYNEQFF. In DNA form, the CDR3 reads TGCGCCAGCAGCCCCGCCGAGGGCAGATACAATGAGCAGTTCTTC.

As DNA, the CDR3 is TGTGCCAGCTCACAAACAGGGGCCCCGGCTCTTAACTATGGCTACACCTTC. Protein: CASSQTGAPALNYGYTF. This sequence joins TRBV18 and TRBJ1-2; TRBD1 matches at 7 bases. Per the germline V gene, CDR1 is KGHSH and CDR2 is LQKENI. Germline trimming cut 4 bases from V and 1 base from J; bases unmatched to any gene: 12. The CDR3 has 17 amino acids.

The genes are TRBV7-8 and TRBJ2-6; 7 bases match TRBD1. CDR3 size: 15 residues. Trimming cost V 11 bases and J 0 bases; bases outside gene matches: 7. Germline V CDR1 and CDR2: SGHVS, FQNEAQ. CDR3 DNA: TGTGCCCCCGGGGACAGTTACTCTGGGGCCAACGTCCTGACTTTC. Translating it yields CAPGDSYSGANVLTF.

This chain uses TRBV7-9 with TRBJ1-4, with 10 positions matching TRBD1. This CDR3 contains 16 residues. Trimming removed 4 bases from V and 4 bases from J; junction bases left unmatched: 6. Germline loops: CDR1 SEHNR, CDR2 FQNEAQ (reference sequence). CDR3 region: CASSYGDRGGNEKLFF. The CDR3 DNA reads as TGTGCCAGCAGCTATGGGGACAGGGGTGGTAATGAAAAACTGTTTTTT.

This sequence joins TRBV3-1 (or the pseudogene TRBV3-2) and TRBJ2-2, with 13 positions matching TRBD2. Trimming took 4 bases from V and 6 from J; bases not matched to a gene: 5. Germline CDR1 LGHDT, CDR2 YNNKEL (reference sequence). This CDR3 comprises 16 residues. CDR3 nucleotides: TGTGCCAGCAGCCTAACTAGCGGGGGGGCCGCCGGGGAGCTGTTTTTT. Encoded protein: CASSLTSGGAAGELFF.

The chain recombines TRBV19 with TRBJ1-2, with 8 bases lining up with TRBD1. V was clipped by 4 bases and J by 4 bases; unmatched bases: 8. There are 15 residues in the CDR3. Looked up from germline, CDR1 is LNHDA and CDR2 is SQIVND (reference sequence). The CDR3 sequence: CASSNRPGQVYGYTF. The CDR3 DNA reads as TGTGCCAGTAGTAATCGCCCGGGACAGGTCTATGGCTACACCTTC.

The chain has TRBV27 and TRBJ2-3, with TRBD2 matching over 10 bases. This CDR3 has 14 amino acids. Trimming took 8 bases from V and 4 from J; bases not matched to a gene: 6. The germline V gene has CDR1 MNHEY and CDR2 SMNVEV (reference sequence). CDR3 region: CASASGGWADTQYF. CDR3 nucleotide sequence: TGTGCCAGCGCTAGCGGGGGTTGGGCAGATACGCAGTATTTT.

The chain uses TRBV5-8 and TRBJ1-5, with D tentatively TRBD1 (5 bases). Germline lookup yields CDR1 SGHTS and CDR2 YDEGEE. CDR3 size: 13 residues. With 4 bases removed from V and 6 bases from J, the gap between germline ends came to 11 bases. CDR3 sequence: CASSPSGGQPQHF. For the CDR3, the DNA is TGTGCCAGCAGCCCATCCGGGGGTCAGCCCCAGCATTTT.

The V gene is TRBV12-5, the J gene TRBJ2-7; TRBD1 is a possible D gene (5 bases). The CDR3 consists of 13 residues. V was trimmed by 1 base and J by 3 bases, leaving 7 bases between them. Germline loops: CDR1 LGHNT, CDR2 FRNRAP. CDR3 residues: CASGLGRDYEQYF. As DNA, the CDR3 is TGTGCTAGTGGTTTGGGCAGGGACTACGAGCAGTACTTC.